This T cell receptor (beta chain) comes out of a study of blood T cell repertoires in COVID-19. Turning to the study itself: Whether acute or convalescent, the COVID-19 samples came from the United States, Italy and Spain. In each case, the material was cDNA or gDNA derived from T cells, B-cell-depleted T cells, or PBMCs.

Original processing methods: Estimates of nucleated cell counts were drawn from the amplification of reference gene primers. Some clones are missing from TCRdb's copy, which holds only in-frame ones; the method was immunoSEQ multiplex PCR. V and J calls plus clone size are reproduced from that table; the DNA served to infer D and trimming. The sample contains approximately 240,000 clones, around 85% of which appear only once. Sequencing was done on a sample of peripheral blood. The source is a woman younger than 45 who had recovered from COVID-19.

The CDR3 nucleotides read TGTGCCAGCGGAGCGGACACTGAAGCTTTCTTT. Amino acid sequence: CASGADTEAFF. V gene TRBV11-1 combines with J gene TRBJ1-1; D gene ambiguous. V lost 8 bases to trimming and J lost 3 bases, with 7 bases between them. The CDR3 runs to 11 residues. Germline loops: CDR1 SGHAT, CDR2 FQDESV (reference sequence).